Listed below are T cell receptor beta chains from one sample, sequenced in a study of memory CD4+ T cells and cytomegalovirus serostatus. The table came from immunoSEQ multiplex PCR; TCRdb's copy has only in-frame clones and leaves some out. The table includes over 40,000 clones, roughly 80% detected once. Sequenced material: memory CD4+ T cells from blood. These receptor sequences come from an adult in good health and CMV-seropositive. Each CDR3 is given with its conserved first and last residue. Each record gives: clone size, V gene, J gene, D gene, CDR3 DNA, CDR3 protein. D genes are given only for firm matches. A row's size may be missing; if present it is once, few, many or a size class.

few,TRBV7-9,TRBJ1-4,TRBD1,TGTGCCAGCAGCGCGCAGGGGGCGCGGACTAATGAAAAACTGTTTTTT,CASSAQGARTNEKLFF
NA,TRBV7-2,TRBJ2-5,TRBD1,TGTGCCAGCAGCCCACTGACAGGGGAGTCAGAGACCCAGTACTTC,CASSPLTGESETQYF
NA,TRBV4-3,TRBJ1-1,NA,TGCGCCAGCAGCCAATCCATGGGGGGCGTAGGCACTGAAGCTTTCTTT,CASSQSMGGVGTEAFF
NA,TRBV5-1,TRBJ2-2,TRBD1,TGCGCCAGCAGCCTGACAGGGCGGGACACCGGGGAGCTGTTTTTT,CASSLTGRDTGELFF
NA,TRBV25-1,TRBJ2-2,TRBD1,TGTGCCAGCAGCCGTCCGACAGGGAGTAACGGGGAGCTGTTTTTT,CASSRPTGSNGELFF
NA,TRBV6-6,TRBJ2-3,NA,TGTGCCAGCAGTTCGCCGGACTCCCAAGGCACAGATACGCAGTATTTT,CASSSPDSQGTDTQYF
few,TRBV11-2,TRBJ2-7,NA,TGTGCCAGCAGCTTATTAGGGGCCAACTACGAGCAGTACTTC,CASSLLGANYEQYF
NA,TRBV6-1,TRBJ2-1,NA,TGTGCCAGCAGCAAAGGGGTTGGTGAGCAGTTCTTC,CASSKGVGEQFF
NA,TRBV7-9,TRBJ1-6,NA,TGTGCCAGCACCAAATGGGGGGGCGCCTCCTATAATTCACCCCTCCACTTT,CASTKWGGASYNSPLHF
NA,TRBV6-1,TRBJ1-2,NA,TGTGCCAGCAGCAGGATAAGGGGCTATGGCTACACCTTC,CASSRIRGYGYTF
NA,TRBV11-2,TRBJ1-5,NA,TGTGCCAGCAGCTTAGATCTCCAGGAGCCCCAGCATTTT,CASSLDLQEPQHF
NA,TRBV11-2,TRBJ2-7,NA,TGTGCCAGCAGCTTGATAGGAGGATTCCAATCCTACGAGCAGTACTTC,CASSLIGGFQSYEQYF
NA,TRBV11-2,TRBJ2-7,TRBD2,TGTGCCAGCAGTCGTCTAGCGGATTTCTACGAGCAGTACTTC,CASSRLADFYEQYF
NA,TRBV19,TRBJ1-4,NA,TGTGCCAGTAGGCCCGCGGGGCTTGAAAAACTGTTTTTT,CASRPAGLEKLFF
NA,TRBV4-2,TRBJ1-1,NA,TGTGCCAGCAGCCGGAGGACCCAAGGAGTTGATGAAGCTTTCTTT,CASSRRTQGVDEAFF
once,TRBV4-1,TRBJ2-2,TRBD2,TGCGCCAGCAGCCAAGGCATCCTAGGGCTAGCGGGGGGAGGGGAGCTGTTTTTT,CASSQGILGLAGGGELFF
NA,TRBV10-3,TRBJ2-1,NA,TGTGCCATCAAGAGGGGGGCGGGATTTAATGAGCAGTTCTTC,CAIKRGAGFNEQFF
few,TRBV7-3,TRBJ1-1,TRBD1,TGTGCCAGCAGCTGGGGACAGGTCTCTCTGGCTGAAGCTTTCTTT,CASSWGQVSLAEAFF
NA,TRBV7-2,TRBJ2-3,TRBD2,TGTGCCAGCAGCTTAGGGACTAGCTCCTCGAGTACGCAGTATTTT,CASSLGTSSSSTQYF
NA,TRBV5-4,TRBJ2-7,NA,TGTGCCAGCAGCTTCGGACAGAGCTCCTACGAGCAGTACTTC,CASSFGQSSYEQYF
NA,TRBV12-2,TRBJ2-7,NA,TGTGCAAGTCGCTTACCCCCGAGGACAGGGGTAGGCTACGAGCAGTACTTC,CASRLPPRTGVGYEQYF
NA,TRBV4-3,TRBJ2-7,NA,TGCACCAGCAGCCAAGAAGTTACGGAGAGCTCCTACGAGCAGTACTTC,CTSSQEVTESSYEQYF
NA,TRBV5-1,TRBJ2-7,NA,TGCGCCAGCAGCTTTTCCGGAGAGGACGAGCAGTACTTC,CASSFSGEDEQYF
once,TRBV7-2,TRBJ1-2,TRBD1,TGTGCCAGCAGCTTAGTTACAGGGGGGCGATATGGCTACACCTTC,CASSLVTGGRYGYTF
NA,TRBV10-3,TRBJ2-6,NA,TGTGCCATCAGGGAGGATCTCTCTGGGGCCAACGTCCTGACTTTC,CAIREDLSGANVLTF
NA,TRBV7-9,TRBJ1-4,NA,TGTGCCAGCAGCTTATCTTGGGGACCTAATGAAAAACTGTTTTTT,CASSLSWGPNEKLFF
NA,TRBV4-1,TRBJ2-7,TRBD1,TGCGCCAGCAGCCAGCGACAGGGTGACGAGCAGTACTTC,CASSQRQGDEQYF
NA,TRBV5-4,TRBJ2-3,TRBD1,TGTGCCAGCAGCAACCGGGGACAGGGCACAGATACGCAGTATTTT,CASSNRGQGTDTQYF
NA,TRBV5-1,TRBJ2-3,NA,TGCGCCAGCAGCTTGGCCAATTTTGGGGGCGCAAATACGCAGTATTTT,CASSLANFGGANTQYF
NA,TRBV6-6,TRBJ2-7,NA,TGTGCCAGCAGTTACCGGCCGGGTAACGAGCAGTACTTC,CASSYRPGNEQYF
NA,TRBV5-5,TRBJ1-2,NA,TGTGCCAGCAGCTTGGAGGTCACAACGGATGGCTACACCTTC,CASSLEVTTDGYTF